The clone carrying this TCR beta chain was found once. Five deparaffinized, unstained about 9 um sections supplied tumor areas macrodissected using marked H&E slides as a guide. The protocol was immunoSEQ multiplex PCR, while the TCRdb copy is restricted to in-frame clones and leaves out a portion. The sample shows about 6,200 clones, 75% to 90% of them seen only once. Germline V lookup: CDR1 SGHRS, CDR2 YFSETQ. CDR3 length: 14 amino acids. V was clipped by 1 base and J by 1 base, with 8 bases between them. The sample originates from a study of T cells in lung cancer brain metastases. This rearrangement joins TRBV5-1 to TRBJ1-1; tentatively, D is TRBD1 (5 bases). This clonotype was obtained from a man in his fifties with non-small cell lung cancer. The sample consisted of tumor tissue from the primary lung tumor. The CDR3 DNA reads TGCGCCAGCAGCTTGTGGGGCGCGAACACTGAAGCTTTCTTT. Residues: CASSLWGANTEAFF.